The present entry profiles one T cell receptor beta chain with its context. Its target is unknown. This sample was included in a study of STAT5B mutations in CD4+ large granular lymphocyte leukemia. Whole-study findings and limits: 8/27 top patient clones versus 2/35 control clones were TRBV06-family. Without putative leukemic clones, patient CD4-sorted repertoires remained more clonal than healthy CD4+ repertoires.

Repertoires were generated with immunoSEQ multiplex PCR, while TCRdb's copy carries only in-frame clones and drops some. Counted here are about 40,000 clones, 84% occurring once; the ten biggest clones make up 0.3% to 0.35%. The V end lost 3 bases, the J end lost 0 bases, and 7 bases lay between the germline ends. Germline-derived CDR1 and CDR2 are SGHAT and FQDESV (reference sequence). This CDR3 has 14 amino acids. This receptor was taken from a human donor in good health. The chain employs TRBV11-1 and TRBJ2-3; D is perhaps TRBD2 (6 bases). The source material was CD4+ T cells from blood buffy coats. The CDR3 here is CASSLGTSTDTQYF. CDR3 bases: TGTGCCAGCAGCTTGGGGACTAGCACAGATACGCAGTATTTT. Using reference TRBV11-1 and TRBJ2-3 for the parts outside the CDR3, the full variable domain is EAEVAQSPRYKITEKSQAVAFWCDPISGHATLYWYRQILGQGPELLVQFQDESVVDDSQLPKDRFSAERLKGVDSTLKIQPAELGDSAMYLCASSLGTSTDTQYFGPGTRLTVL.